This T cell receptor (beta chain) is from a study of metastatic and nonmetastatic thyroid tumors. Overall study: Malignant and benign thyroid patients had repertoires compared in peripheral blood and tumor or nodule tissue.

Thyroid surgery had not been preceded by any treatment in any patient. The authors' processing: Construction of a distant-metastasis classifier for papillary thyroid cancer relied on CDR3 differences across clinicopathological groups. TCRdb re-called the PCR reads with MiXCR. The V and J calls come from TCRdb's annotation, not from the publication. The table lists tens of thousands of clones, about 21% of them singletons. Turning to this clone: Its antigen is currently unknown.

This CDR3 contains 19 residues. Germline V gene data show CDR1 as MNHEY and CDR2 as SVGEGT. Trimming removed 5 bases at V and 5 bases at J, with 29 bases between. Points from the study as a whole: Malignant tumors reportedly showed significantly higher TCR beta diversity than benign nodules in both blood and tumor.

The genes are TRBV6-2 or TRBV6-3 and TRBJ2-3, with D hard to call. This sequence originates from a female donor with papillary thyroid cancer or a benign thyroid nodule (not recorded which). Some clones in this sample may be carry-over from other donors' samples. Sequences were obtained from blood. CDR3 region: CASSPSYEQYLGPGDTQYF. DNA for the CDR3: TGTGCCAGCAGTCCGTCCTACGAGCAGTACTTAGGGCCGGGAGATACGCAGTATTTT.